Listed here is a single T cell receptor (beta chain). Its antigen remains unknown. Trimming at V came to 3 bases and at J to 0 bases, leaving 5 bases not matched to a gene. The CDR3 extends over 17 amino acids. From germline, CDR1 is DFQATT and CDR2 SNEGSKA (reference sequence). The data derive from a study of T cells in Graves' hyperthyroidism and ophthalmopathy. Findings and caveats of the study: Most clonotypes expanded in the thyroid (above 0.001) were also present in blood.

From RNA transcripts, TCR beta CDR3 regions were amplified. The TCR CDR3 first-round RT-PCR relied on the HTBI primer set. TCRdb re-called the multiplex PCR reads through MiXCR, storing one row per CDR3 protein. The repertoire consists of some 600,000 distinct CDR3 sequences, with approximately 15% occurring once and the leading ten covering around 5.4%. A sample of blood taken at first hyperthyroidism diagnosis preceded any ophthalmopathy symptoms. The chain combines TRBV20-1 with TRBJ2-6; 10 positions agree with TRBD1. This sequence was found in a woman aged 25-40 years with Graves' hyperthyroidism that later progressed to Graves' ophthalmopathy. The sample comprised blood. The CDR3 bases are TGCAGTGCTAGGGGACAGGGGATAGCCTCTGGGGCCAACGTCCTGACTTTC. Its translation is CSARGQGIASGANVLTF.